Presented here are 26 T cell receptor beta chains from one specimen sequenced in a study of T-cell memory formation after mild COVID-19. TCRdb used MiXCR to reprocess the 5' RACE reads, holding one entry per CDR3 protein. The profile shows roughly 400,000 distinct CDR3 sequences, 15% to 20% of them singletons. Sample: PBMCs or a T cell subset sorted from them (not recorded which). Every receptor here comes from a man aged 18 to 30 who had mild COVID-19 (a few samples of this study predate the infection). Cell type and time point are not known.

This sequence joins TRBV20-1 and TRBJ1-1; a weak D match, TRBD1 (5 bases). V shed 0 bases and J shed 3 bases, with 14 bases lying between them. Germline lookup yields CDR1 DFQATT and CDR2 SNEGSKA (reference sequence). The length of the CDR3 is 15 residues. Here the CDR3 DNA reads TGCAGTGCTAGAGATCCGCGGAGAGGGGACACTGAAGCTTTCTTT. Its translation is CSARDPRRGDTEAFF.

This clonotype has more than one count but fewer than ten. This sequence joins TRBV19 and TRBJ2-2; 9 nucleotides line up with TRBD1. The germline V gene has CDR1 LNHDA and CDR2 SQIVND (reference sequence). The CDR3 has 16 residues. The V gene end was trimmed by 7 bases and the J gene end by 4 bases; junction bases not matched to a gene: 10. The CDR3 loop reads CASTPGGDRVTGELFF. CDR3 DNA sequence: TGTGCCAGTACCCCAGGAGGGGACAGGGTCACCGGGGAGCTGTTTTTT. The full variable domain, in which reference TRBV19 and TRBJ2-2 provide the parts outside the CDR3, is DGGITQSPKYLFRKEGQNVTLSCEQNLNHDAMYWYRQDPGQGLRLIYYSQIVNDFQKGDIAEGYSVSREKKESFPLTVTSAQKNPTAFYLCASTPGGDRVTGELFFGEGSRLTVL.

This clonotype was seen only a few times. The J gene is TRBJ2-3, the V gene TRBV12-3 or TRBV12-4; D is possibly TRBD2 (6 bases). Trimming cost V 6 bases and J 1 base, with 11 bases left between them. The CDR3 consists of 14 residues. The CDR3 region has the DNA TGTGCCAGCAGCTCCTGGGGGGGCACAGATACGCAGTATTTT. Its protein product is CASSSWGGTDTQYF.

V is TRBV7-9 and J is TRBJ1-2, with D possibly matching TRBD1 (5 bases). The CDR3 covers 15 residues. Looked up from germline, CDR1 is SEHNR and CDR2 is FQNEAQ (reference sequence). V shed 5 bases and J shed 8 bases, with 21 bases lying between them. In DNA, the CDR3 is TGTGCCAGCAGCCTAAGTCACAGGACGGCGGACGGCTACACCTTC. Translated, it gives CASSLSHRTADGYTF.

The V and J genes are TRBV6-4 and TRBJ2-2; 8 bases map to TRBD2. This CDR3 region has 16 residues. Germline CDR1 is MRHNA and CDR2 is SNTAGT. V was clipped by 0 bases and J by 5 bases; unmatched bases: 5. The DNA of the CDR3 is TGTGCCAGCAGTGACTCAACAAGCGGGGGAACCGGGGAGCTGTTTTTT. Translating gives CASSDSTSGGTGELFF.

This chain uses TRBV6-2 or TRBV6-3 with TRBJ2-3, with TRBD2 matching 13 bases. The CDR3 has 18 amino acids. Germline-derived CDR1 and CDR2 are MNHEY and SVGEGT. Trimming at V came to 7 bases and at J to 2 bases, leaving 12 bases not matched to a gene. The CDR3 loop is CASNGPGTSGAYTDTQYF. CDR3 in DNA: TGTGCCAGCAACGGCCCTGGGACTAGCGGGGCTTACACAGATACGCAGTATTTT.

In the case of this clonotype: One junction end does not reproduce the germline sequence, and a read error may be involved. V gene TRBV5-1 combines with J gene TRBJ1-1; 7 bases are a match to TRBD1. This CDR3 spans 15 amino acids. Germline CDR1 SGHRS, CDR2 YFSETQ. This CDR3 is CASSRRQGGDTGAFF. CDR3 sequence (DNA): TGCGCCAGCAGCAGAAGACAGGGCGGCGACACTGGAGCTTTCTTT. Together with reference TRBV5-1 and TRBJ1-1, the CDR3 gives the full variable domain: KAGVTQTPRYLIKTRGQQVTLSCSPISGHRSVSWYQQTPGQGLQFLFEYFSETQRNKGNFPGRFSGRQFSNSRSEMNVSTLELGDSALYLCASSRRQGGDTGAFFGQGTRLTVV.

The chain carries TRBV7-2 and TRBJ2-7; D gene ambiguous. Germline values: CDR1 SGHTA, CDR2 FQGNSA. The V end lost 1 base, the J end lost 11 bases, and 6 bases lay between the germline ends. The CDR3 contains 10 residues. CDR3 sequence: CASSLECEYV. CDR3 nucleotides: TGTGCCAGCAGCTTAGAGTGCGAGTACGTC.

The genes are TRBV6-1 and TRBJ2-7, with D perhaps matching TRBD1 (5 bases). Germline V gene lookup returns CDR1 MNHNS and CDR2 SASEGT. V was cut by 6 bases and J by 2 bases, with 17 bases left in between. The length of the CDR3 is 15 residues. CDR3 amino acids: CASSETVYYPYEQYF. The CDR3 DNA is TGTGCCAGCAGCGAGACAGTATACTACCCCTACGAGCAGTACTTC.

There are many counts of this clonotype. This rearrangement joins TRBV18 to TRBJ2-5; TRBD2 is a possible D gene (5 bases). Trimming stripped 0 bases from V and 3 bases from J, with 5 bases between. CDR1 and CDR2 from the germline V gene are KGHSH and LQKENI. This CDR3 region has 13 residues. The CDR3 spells CASSPPGKETQYF. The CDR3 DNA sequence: TGTGCCAGCTCACCACCCGGGAAAGAGACCCAGTACTTC.

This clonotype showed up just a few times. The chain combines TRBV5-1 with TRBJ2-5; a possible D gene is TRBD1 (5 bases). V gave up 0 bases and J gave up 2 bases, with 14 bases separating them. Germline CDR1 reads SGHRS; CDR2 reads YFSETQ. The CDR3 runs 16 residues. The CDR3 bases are TGCGCCAGCAGCTTGGTGTCAGGGAATAGGCAAGAGACCCAGTACTTC. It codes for CASSLVSGNRQETQYF.

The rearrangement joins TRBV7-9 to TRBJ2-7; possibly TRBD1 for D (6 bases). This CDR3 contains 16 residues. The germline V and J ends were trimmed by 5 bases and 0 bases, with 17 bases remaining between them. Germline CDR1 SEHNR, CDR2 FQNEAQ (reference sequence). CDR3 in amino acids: CASSNYRAPSSYEQYF. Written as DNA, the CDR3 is TGTGCCAGCAGCAATTACAGGGCGCCGAGCTCCTACGAGCAGTACTTC.

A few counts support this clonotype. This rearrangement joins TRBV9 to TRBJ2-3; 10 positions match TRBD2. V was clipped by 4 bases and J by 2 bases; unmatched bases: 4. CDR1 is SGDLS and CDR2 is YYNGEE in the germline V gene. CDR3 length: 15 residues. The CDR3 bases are TGTGCCAGCAGCATTAGCGGGGGGAACACAGATACGCAGTATTTT. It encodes CASSISGGNTDTQYF.

CDR3 DNA: TGTGCCAGCAGCAGAAATGGGGGCGACACTGAAGCTTTCTTT. Its protein product is CASSRNGGDTEAFF. The chain joins TRBV7-2 to TRBJ1-1, with D maybe TRBD1 (6 bases). Looked up from germline, CDR1 is SGHTA and CDR2 is FQGNSA. Trimming took 5 bases from V and 3 from J, leaving 13 bases between them. The CDR3 loop spans 14 amino acids.

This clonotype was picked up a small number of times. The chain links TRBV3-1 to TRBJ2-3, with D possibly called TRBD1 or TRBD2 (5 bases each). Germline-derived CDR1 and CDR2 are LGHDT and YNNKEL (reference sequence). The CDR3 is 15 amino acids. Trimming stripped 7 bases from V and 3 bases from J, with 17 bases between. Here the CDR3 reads CASTLEGKVTDTQYF. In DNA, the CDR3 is TGTGCCAGCACCCTTGAGGGGAAAGTTACAGATACGCAGTATTTT.

The DNA of the CDR3 is TGCGCCAGCAGCCCGGGAGTAGCGGGGTACAATGAGCAGTTCTTC. It encodes CASSPGVAGYNEQFF. The rearrangement joins TRBV5-1 to TRBJ2-1; 8 bases line up with TRBD2. V shed 4 bases and J 4 bases; nucleotides not matched to a gene: 7. The CDR3 runs to 15 residues. Germline V gene lookup returns CDR1 SGHRS and CDR2 YFSETQ. Drawing the rest from reference TRBV5-1 and TRBJ2-1, the complete variable domain is KAGVTQTPRYLIKTRGQQVTLSCSPISGHRSVSWYQQTPGQGLQFLFEYFSETQRNKGNFPGRFSGRQFSNSRSEMNVSTLELGDSALYLCASSPGVAGYNEQFFGPGTRLTVL.

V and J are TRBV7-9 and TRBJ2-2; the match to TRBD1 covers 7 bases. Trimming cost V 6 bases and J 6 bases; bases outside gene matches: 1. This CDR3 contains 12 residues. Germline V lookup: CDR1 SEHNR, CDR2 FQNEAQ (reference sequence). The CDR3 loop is CASRQGPGELFF. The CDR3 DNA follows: TGTGCCAGCAGACAGGGGCCCGGGGAGCTGTTTTTT. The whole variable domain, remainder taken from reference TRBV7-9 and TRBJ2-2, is DTGVSQNPRHKITKRGQNVTFRCDPISEHNRLYWYRQTLGQGPEFLTYFQNEAQLEKSRLLSDRFSAERPKGSFSTLEIQRTEQGDSAMYLCASRQGPGELFFGEGSRLTVL.

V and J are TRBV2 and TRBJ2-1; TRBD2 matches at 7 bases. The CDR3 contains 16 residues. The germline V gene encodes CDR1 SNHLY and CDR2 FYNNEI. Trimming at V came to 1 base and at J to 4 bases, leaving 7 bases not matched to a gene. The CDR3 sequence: CASSEDGWGGYNEQFF. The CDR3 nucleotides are TGTGCCAGCAGTGAAGATGGGTGGGGGGGGTACAATGAGCAGTTCTTC. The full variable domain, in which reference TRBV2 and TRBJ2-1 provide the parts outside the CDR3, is EPEVTQTPSHQVTQMGQEVILRCVPISNHLYFYWYRQILGQKVEFLVSFYNNEISEKSEIFDDQFSVERPDGSNFTLKIRSTKLEDSAMYFCASSEDGWGGYNEQFFGPGTRLTVL.

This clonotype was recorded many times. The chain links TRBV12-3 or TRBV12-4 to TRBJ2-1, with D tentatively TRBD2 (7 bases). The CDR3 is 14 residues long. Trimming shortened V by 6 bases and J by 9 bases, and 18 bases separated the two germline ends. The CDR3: CASRRAGAPGEQFF. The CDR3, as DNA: TGTGCCAGCAGGAGGGCGGGGGCCCCCGGTGAGCAGTTCTTC.

The CDR3 sequence: CASSQGRGSPNQPQHF. CDR3 DNA sequence: TGCGCCAGCAGCCAGGGAAGGGGAAGTCCCAATCAGCCCCAGCATTTT. The V call is TRBV4-1, the J call TRBJ1-5; D is possibly TRBD1 (5 bases). The germline CDR1 and CDR2 sequences are MGHRA and YSYEKL. The CDR3 totals 16 residues. Trimming shortened V by 3 bases and J by 3 bases, and 15 bases separated the two germline ends.

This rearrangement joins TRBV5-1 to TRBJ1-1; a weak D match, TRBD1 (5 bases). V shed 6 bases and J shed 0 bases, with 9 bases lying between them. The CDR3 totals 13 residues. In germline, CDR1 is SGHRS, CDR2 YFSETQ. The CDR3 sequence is CASTRGMNTEAFF. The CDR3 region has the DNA TGCGCCAGCACCCGGGGGATGAACACTGAAGCTTTCTTT.

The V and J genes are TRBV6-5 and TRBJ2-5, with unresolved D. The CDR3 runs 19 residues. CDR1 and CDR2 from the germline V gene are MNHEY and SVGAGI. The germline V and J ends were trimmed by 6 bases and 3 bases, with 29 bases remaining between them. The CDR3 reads CASRAPDWSACPHEETQYF. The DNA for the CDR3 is TGTGCCAGCAGGGCCCCCGATTGGTCAGCCTGCCCCCATGAAGAGACCCAGTACTTC.

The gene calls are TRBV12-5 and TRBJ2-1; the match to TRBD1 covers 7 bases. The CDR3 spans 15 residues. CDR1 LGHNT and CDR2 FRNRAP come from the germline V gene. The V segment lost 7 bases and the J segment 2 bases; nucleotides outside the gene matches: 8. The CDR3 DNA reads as TGTGCTAGTGCCGACTCAGGGGGAGCCTACAATGAGCAGTTCTTC. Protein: CASADSGGAYNEQFF.

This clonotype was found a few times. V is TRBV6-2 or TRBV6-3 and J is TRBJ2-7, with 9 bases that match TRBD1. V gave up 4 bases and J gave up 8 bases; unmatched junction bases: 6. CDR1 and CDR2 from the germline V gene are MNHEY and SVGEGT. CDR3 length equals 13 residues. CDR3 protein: CASSFTGQGKQYV. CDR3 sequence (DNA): TGTGCCAGCAGTTTCACGGGACAGGGAAAGCAGTACGTC.

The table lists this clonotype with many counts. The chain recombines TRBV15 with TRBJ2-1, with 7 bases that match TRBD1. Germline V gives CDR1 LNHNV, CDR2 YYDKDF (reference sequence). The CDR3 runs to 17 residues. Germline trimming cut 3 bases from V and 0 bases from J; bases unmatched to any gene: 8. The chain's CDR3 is CATSSWTGWDSYNEQFF. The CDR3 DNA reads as TGTGCCACCAGCAGTTGGACAGGTTGGGACTCCTACAATGAGCAGTTCTTC.

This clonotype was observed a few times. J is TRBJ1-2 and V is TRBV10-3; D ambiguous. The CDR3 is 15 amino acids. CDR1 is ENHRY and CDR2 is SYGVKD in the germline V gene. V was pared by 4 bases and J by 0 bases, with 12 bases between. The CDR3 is CAISVTTGTNYGYTF. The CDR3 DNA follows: TGTGCCATCAGTGTCACAACCGGGACTAACTATGGCTACACCTTC.